This TCR beta chain was recovered during a study of blood T cell repertoires in COVID-19. Study overall: Specimens from acute and convalescent COVID-19 originated in the United States, Italy and Spain. The analysed material was cDNA or gDNA that came from T cells, B-cell-depleted T cells, or PBMCs.

The CDR3 totals 13 residues. CDR1 and CDR2 from the germline V gene are LNHDA and SQIVND (reference sequence). Trimming stripped 7 bases from V and 4 bases from J, with 11 bases between. In the authors' workflow: Nucleated cell number was recorded as an estimate derived from reference gene primer amplification. The method was immunoSEQ multiplex PCR; TCRdb's version includes in-frame clones alone and lacks a portion of them. V, J and clone size are taken as reported in that table, and D and trimming were inferred from the DNA itself. The sample consists of under 150,000 clones, around 77% of them appearing once. The sample holds a few counts of this clone.

This chain joins TRBV19 and TRBJ1-5; D not resolved. This receptor was taken from a human donor in a cohort sampled during active COVID-19. Sample: peripheral blood. The CDR3 DNA follows: TGTGCCAGTACCTTCGCCGAGAATCAGCCCCAGCATTTT. Residues: CASTFAENQPQHF.